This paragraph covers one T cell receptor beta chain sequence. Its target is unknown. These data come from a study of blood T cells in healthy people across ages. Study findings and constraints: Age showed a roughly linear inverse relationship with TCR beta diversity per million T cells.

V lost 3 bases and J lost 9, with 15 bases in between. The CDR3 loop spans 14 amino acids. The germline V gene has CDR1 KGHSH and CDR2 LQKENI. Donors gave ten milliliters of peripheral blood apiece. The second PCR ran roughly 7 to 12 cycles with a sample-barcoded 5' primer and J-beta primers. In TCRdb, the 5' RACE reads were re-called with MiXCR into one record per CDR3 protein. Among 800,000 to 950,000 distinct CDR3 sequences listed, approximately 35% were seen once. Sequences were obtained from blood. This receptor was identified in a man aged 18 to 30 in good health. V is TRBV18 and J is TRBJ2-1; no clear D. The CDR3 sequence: CASSPSLGSGEQFF. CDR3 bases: TGTGCCAGCTCACCTAGTTTGGGGTCCGGTGAGCAGTTCTTC.